The 18 T cell receptor beta chains given below trace back to one sample, sequenced in a study of human T cells and chemical hapten exposure. Each CDR3 protein gets one entry after TCRdb re-called the RACE reads with MiXCR. Of some 350,000 distinct CDR3 sequences listed, 6% to 7% are singletons. Time point: patch test 2, 6 weeks after DPC sensitization. Treatment described: therapeutic diphenylcyclopropenone sensitization with weekly scalp DPC. Sequencing used whole blood, obtained in connection with sensitization to the hapten diphenylcyclopropenone (DPC). The receptors derive from a woman aged 18-29 years with alopecia areata. Some clones in this sample may be carry-over from other donors' samples.

The chain links TRBV7-8 to TRBJ2-5; 7 nucleotides line up with TRBD2. Trimming at V came to 4 bases and at J to 2 bases, leaving 10 bases not matched to a gene. CDR3 length: 16 residues. Germline assignment: CDR1 SGHVS and CDR2 FQNEAQ. The CDR3 loop is CASSSGRLAAQETQYF. The CDR3 DNA reads TGTGCCAGCAGCTCCGGGCGGCTAGCGGCTCAAGAGACCCAGTACTTC. The variable domain in full, completed from reference TRBV7-8 and TRBJ2-5, reads GAGVSQSPRYKVAKRGQDVALRCDPISGHVSLFWYQQALGQGPEFLTYFQNEAQLDKSGLPSDRFFAERPEGSVSTLKIQRTQQEDSAVYLCASSSGRLAAQETQYFGPGTRLLVL.

In its sample, this clonotype was seen many times. This chain connects TRBV7-2 to TRBJ1-5; unclear D gene. Germline loops: CDR1 SGHTA, CDR2 FQGNSA. The V end lost 2 bases, the J end lost 4 bases, and 6 bases lay between the germline ends. CDR3 length equals 13 residues. This CDR3 is CASSLQENQPQHF. In nucleotides, the CDR3 is TGTGCCAGCAGCTTACAGGAGAATCAGCCCCAGCATTTT.

This clonotype was picked up a small number of times. The chain combines TRBV4-1 with TRBJ2-7; 7 nucleotides agree with TRBD1. Trimming took 0 bases from V and 3 from J; bases not matched to a gene: 11. This CDR3 contains 17 residues. Germline lookup yields CDR1 MGHRA and CDR2 YSYEKL. The CDR3 loop reads CASSQDTQTGASYEQYF. For the CDR3, the DNA is TGCGCCAGCAGCCAAGATACTCAAACAGGGGCTAGCTACGAGCAGTACTTC.

The gene calls are TRBV10-3 and TRBJ1-6; maybe TRBD1 (5 bases). The CDR3 contains 13 residues. V gave up 7 bases and J gave up 11 bases, with 15 bases separating them. Germline V gene lookup returns CDR1 ENHRY and CDR2 SYGVKD. For the CDR3, the DNA is TGTGCCATCACCGGGGGGAATAGTACACCCCTCCACTTT. Protein sequence: CAITGGNSTPLHF.

Ten or more counts support this clonotype. The rearrangement uses TRBV28 and TRBJ1-2; D is undetermined. Trimming shortened V by 2 bases and J by 4 bases, and 11 bases separated the two germline ends. CDR3 length: 14 amino acids. Per germline, CDR1 MDHEN and CDR2 SYDVKM. CDR3 residues: CASSLTWRTYGYTF. CDR3 sequence (DNA): TGTGCCAGCAGTTTAACTTGGAGAACCTATGGCTACACCTTC.

This clonotype was recorded a few times. The rearrangement uses TRBV11-1 and TRBJ2-3; D not resolved. Trimming pared 5 bases from V and 0 bases from J, leaving 12 bases between. The CDR3 contains 15 residues. CDR1 SGHAT and CDR2 FQDESV come from the germline V gene (reference sequence). CDR3 sequence: CASSPRRMSTDTQYF. The CDR3 nucleotides read TGTGCCAGCAGCCCGCGACGGATGAGCACAGATACGCAGTATTTT.

In its sample, this clonotype was seen many times. The chain combines TRBV7-3 with TRBJ1-2, with 8 bases lining up with TRBD1. The CDR3 is 16 residues long. The germline gives CDR1 SGHTA, CDR2 FQGTGA. J was trimmed by 5 bases and V by 5 bases; bases with no gene match: 13. The CDR3 is CASSPTPDRAGYGYTF. CDR3 sequence (DNA): TGTGCCAGCAGCCCTACCCCGGACAGGGCAGGGTATGGCTACACCTTC.

This chain links TRBV12-3 or TRBV12-4 with TRBJ1-2; D unclear. With 5 bases removed from V and 1 base from J, the gap between germline ends came to 14 bases. This CDR3 has 15 residues. CDR3: CASSPDVGVNYGYTF. For the CDR3, the DNA is TGTGCCAGCAGTCCGGACGTCGGAGTTAACTATGGCTACACCTTC.

This clonotype was found many times. The rearrangement joins TRBV7-2 to TRBJ1-4, with D tentatively TRBD1 (5 bases). Trimming removed 0 bases from V and 5 bases from J, with 10 bases in between. The germline CDR1 and CDR2 sequences are SGHTA and FQGNSA. CDR3 length: 15 residues. CDR3 nucleotide sequence: TGTGCCAGCAGCTTAGCGGGCAGGGCAAATGAAAAACTGTTTTTT. This encodes CASSLAGRANEKLFF.

This clonotype was seen at least ten times. This chain uses TRBV29-1 with TRBJ1-2, with 9 bases lining up with TRBD1. Germline lookup yields CDR1 SQVTM and CDR2 ANQGSEA. V gave up 1 base and J gave up 6 bases; unmatched junction bases: 3. This CDR3 is built from 13 residues. CDR3 nucleotides: TGCAGCGTTGAAGGGGACAGGGTAGATGGCTACACCTTC. Its protein product is CSVEGDRVDGYTF.

The chain joins TRBV9 to TRBJ2-7, with a weak D call TRBD1 (6 bases). Trimming shortened V by 4 bases and J by 5 bases, and 13 bases separated the two germline ends. CDR1 is SGDLS, CDR2 YYNGEE, per germline. The CDR3 spans 13 residues. As DNA, the CDR3 is TGTGCCAGCAGCCCACAGGGAACCCACGAGCAGTACTTC. It encodes CASSPQGTHEQYF.

This clonotype was seen at least ten times. The chain joins TRBV6-2 or TRBV6-3 to TRBJ1-6; no firm D call. The CDR3 covers 14 residues. From germline, CDR1 is MNHEY and CDR2 SVGEGT. Trimming shortened V by 2 bases and J by 4 bases, and 6 bases separated the two germline ends. CDR3 loop: CASSYGQYNSPLHF. CDR3 sequence (DNA): TGTGCCAGCAGTTACGGCCAATATAATTCACCCCTCCACTTT.

The V gene is TRBV2, the J gene TRBJ1-1, with D unresolved. The germline gives CDR1 SNHLY, CDR2 FYNNEI. The CDR3 spans 14 residues. V was trimmed by 8 bases and J by 4 bases, leaving 17 bases between them. The CDR3 bases are TGTGCCAGCCTAAGAGAAAAAGTTGCCACTGAAGCTTTCTTT. Amino acid sequence: CASLREKVATEAFF.

This chain connects TRBV5-4 to TRBJ2-1; 11 bases are shared with TRBD2. CDR1 and CDR2 (germline): SGHNT, YYREEE (reference sequence). V shed 4 bases and J 9 bases; nucleotides not matched to a gene: 12. The CDR3 consists of 16 residues. The CDR3 DNA follows: TGTGCCAGCAGCCTGCTGGGACTAGCGGCCCCTAGTGAGCAGTTCTTC. Residues: CASSLLGLAAPSEQFF.

The rearrangement uses TRBV5-1 and TRBJ1-4; D gene ambiguous. Trimming shortened V by 0 bases and J by 2 bases, and 17 bases separated the two germline ends. The CDR3 is 18 residues long. Germline CDR1 SGHRS, CDR2 YFSETQ. The CDR3 loop reads CASSLARIQQDTNEKLFF. The CDR3 DNA sequence: TGCGCCAGCAGCTTGGCCAGGATCCAGCAGGACACTAATGAAAAACTGTTTTTT.

This clonotype was counted ten times or more. J is TRBJ1-5 and V is TRBV6-6; D gene uncertain. CDR3 length: 13 amino acids. Germline V CDR1 and CDR2: MNHNY, SVGAGI (reference sequence). The V and J ends lost 2 bases and 6 bases respectively, with 8 bases between them. The CDR3 nucleotides read TGTGCCAGCAGTTACGGGCATTTTCAGCCCCAGCATTTT. It specifies CASSYGHFQPQHF.

This clonotype was seen repeatedly, ten times or more. V is TRBV10-3 and J is TRBJ1-1; possibly TRBD1 for D (6 bases). The CDR3 runs to 15 residues. Between the trimmed V and J ends, which lost 4 bases and 4 bases, there was a span of 16 bases. The germline V gene has CDR1 ENHRY and CDR2 SYGVKD. This CDR3 is CAISGRTGRVTEAFF. The CDR3 bases are TGTGCCATCAGTGGTAGAACAGGGAGGGTCACTGAAGCTTTCTTT.

This clonotype was picked up a small number of times. The V and J genes are TRBV5-4 and TRBJ1-2, with 8 bases lining up with TRBD1. The J segment lost 4 bases and the V segment lost 4 bases, leaving 12 bases of the junction unmatched. The CDR3 has 16 residues. The germline V gene has CDR1 SGHNT and CDR2 YYREEE (reference sequence). CDR3 sequence (DNA): TGTGCCAGCAGCCCAAGGACAGGGCCCGAGGGCTATGGCTACACCTTC. This encodes CASSPRTGPEGYGYTF.